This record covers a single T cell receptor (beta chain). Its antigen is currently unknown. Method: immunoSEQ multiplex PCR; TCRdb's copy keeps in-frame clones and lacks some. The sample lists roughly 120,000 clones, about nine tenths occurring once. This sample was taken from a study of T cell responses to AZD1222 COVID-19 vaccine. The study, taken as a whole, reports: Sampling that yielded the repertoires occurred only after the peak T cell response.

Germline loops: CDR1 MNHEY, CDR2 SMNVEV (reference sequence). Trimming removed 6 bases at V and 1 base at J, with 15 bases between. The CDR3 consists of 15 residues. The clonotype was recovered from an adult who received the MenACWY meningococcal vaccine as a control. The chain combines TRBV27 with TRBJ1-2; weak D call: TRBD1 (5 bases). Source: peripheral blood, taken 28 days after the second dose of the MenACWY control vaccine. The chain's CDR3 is CASRGGRHLNYGYTF. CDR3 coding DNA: TGTGCCAGCAGGGGGGGACGGCACCTTAACTATGGCTACACCTTC.